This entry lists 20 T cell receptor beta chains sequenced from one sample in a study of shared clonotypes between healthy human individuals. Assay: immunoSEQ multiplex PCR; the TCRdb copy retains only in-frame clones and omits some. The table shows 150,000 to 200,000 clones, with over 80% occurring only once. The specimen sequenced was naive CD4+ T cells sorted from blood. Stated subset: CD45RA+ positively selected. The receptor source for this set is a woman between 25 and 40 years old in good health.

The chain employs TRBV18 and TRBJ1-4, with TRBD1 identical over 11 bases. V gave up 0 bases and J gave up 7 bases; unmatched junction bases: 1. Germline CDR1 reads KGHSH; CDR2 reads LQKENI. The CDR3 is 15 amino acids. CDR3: CASSPPGTGGEKLFF. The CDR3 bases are TGTGCCAGCTCACCACCCGGGACAGGGGGTGAAAAACTGTTTTTT.

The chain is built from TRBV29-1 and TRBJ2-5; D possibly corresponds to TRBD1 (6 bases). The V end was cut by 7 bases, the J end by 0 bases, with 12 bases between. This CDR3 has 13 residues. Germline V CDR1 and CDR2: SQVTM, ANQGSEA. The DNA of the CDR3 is TGCAGCGCCGCGACAGGATACCAAGAGACCCAGTACTTC. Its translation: CSAATGYQETQYF.

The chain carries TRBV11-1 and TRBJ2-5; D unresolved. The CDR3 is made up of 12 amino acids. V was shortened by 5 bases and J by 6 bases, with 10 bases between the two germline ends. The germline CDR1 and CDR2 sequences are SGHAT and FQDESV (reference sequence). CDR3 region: CASSNPGQTQYF. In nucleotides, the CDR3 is TGTGCCAGCAGCAACCCCGGACAGACCCAGTACTTC. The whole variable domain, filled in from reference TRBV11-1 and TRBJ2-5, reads EAEVAQSPRYKITEKSQAVAFWCDPISGHATLYWYRQILGQGPELLVQFQDESVVDDSQLPKDRFSAERLKGVDSTLKIQPAELGDSAMYLCASSNPGQTQYFGPGTRLLVL.

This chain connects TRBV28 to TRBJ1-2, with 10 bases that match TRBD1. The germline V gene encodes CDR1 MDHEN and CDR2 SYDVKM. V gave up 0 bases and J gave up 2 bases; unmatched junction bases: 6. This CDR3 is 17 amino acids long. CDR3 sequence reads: CASSLWMTGQGNYGYTF. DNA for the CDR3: TGTGCCAGCAGTTTATGGATGACGGGACAGGGGAACTATGGCTACACCTTC.

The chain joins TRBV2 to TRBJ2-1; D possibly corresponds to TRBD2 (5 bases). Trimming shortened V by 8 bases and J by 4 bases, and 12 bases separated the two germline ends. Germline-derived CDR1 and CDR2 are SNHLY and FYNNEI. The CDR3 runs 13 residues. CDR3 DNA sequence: TGTGCCAGCGGAGTTAGACTATACAATGAGCAGTTCTTC. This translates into CASGVRLYNEQFF. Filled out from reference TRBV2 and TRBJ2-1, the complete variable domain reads EPEVTQTPSHQVTQMGQEVILRCVPISNHLYFYWYRQILGQKVEFLVSFYNNEISEKSEIFDDQFSVERPDGSNFTLKIRSTKLEDSAMYFCASGVRLYNEQFFGPGTRLTVL.

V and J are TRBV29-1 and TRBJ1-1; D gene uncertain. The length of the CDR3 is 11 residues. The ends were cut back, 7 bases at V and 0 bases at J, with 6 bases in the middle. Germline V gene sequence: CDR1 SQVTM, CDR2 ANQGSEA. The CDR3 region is CSAGVNTEAFF. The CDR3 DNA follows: TGCAGCGCCGGGGTGAACACTGAAGCTTTCTTT.

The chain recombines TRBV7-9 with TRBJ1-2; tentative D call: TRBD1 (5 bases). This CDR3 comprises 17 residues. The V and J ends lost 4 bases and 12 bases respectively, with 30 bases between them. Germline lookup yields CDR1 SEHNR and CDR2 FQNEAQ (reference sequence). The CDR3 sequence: CASSSPAGGVASSGNTF. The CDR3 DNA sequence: TGTGCCAGCAGCTCCCCTGCGGGGGGGGTGGCGTCCTCAGGAAACACCTTC.

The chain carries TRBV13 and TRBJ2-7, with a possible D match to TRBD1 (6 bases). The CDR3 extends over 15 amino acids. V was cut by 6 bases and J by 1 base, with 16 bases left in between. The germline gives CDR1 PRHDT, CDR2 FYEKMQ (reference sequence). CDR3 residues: CASRPTGNPSYEQYF. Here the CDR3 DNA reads TGTGCCAGCAGACCTACAGGGAACCCATCCTACGAGCAGTACTTC.

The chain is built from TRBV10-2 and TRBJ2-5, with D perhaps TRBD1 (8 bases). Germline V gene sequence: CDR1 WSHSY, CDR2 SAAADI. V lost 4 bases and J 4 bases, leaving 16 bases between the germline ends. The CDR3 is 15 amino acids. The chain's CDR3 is CASSVLQGGGETQYF. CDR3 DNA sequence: TGCGCCAGCAGTGTCCTACAGGGGGGGGGAGAGACCCAGTACTTC.

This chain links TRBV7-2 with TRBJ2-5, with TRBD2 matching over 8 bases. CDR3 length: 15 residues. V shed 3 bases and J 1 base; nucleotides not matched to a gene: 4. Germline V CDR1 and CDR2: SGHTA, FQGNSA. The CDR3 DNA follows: TGTGCCAGCAGCTTTAGCGGGAACCCCCAAGAGACCCAGTACTTC. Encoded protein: CASSFSGNPQETQYF.

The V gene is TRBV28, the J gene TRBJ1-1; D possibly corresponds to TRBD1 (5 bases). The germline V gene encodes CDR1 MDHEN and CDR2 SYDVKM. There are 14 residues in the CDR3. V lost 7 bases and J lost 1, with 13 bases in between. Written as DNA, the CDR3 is TGTGCCAGCACCCCACTGAGGGGGAACACTGAAGCTTTCTTT. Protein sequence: CASTPLRGNTEAFF.

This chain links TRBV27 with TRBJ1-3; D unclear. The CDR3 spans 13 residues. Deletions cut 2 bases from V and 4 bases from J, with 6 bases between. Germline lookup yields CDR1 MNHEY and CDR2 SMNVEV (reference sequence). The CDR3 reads CASSLTLGNTIYF. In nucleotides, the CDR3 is TGTGCCAGCAGTTTAACATTGGGAAACACCATATATTTT.

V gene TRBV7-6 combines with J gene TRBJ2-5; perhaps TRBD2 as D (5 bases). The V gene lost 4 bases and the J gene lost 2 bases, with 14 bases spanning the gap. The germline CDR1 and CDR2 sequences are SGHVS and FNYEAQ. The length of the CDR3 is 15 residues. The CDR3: CASSSDSRVQETQYF. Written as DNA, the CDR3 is TGTGCCAGCAGCTCGGACTCTAGGGTTCAAGAGACCCAGTACTTC.

The CDR3 DNA is TGCGCCAGCAGCCACCGGCAGACACCCTTGACTAACTATGGCTACACCTTC. Protein product: CASSHRQTPLTNYGYTF. The rearrangement uses TRBV4-1 and TRBJ1-2; D not certain. Germline V gene data show CDR1 as MGHRA and CDR2 as YSYEKL. V was trimmed by 3 bases and J by 0 bases, leaving 17 bases between them. The CDR3 totals 17 residues.

The CDR3 protein is CASSLAGIEQTQYF. The CDR3 DNA follows: TGTGCCAGCAGCTTAGCAGGGATCGAGCAGACCCAGTACTTC. The genes are TRBV7-9 and TRBJ2-5; D is ambiguous. V dropped 0 bases and J dropped 6 bases, with 11 bases sitting between them. The CDR3 covers 14 residues. Per the germline V gene, CDR1 is SEHNR and CDR2 is FQNEAQ (reference sequence).

DNA of the CDR3: TGCGCCAGCAGCACTCCCGGGACTAGCGGAAACTACGAGCAGTACTTC. Protein: CASSTPGTSGNYEQYF. The rearrangement links TRBV4-1 to TRBJ2-7; 11 bases line up with TRBD2. The CDR3 runs 16 residues. CDR1 and CDR2 from the germline V gene are MGHRA and YSYEKL. The V gene end was trimmed by 5 bases and the J gene end by 3 bases; junction bases not matched to a gene: 9.

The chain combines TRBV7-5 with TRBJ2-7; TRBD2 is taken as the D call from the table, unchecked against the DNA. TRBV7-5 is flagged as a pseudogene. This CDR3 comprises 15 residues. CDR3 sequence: CASSSLGLGWNEQYF. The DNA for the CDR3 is TGTGCCAGCAGCTCCCTGGGACTAGGGTGGAACGAGCAGTACTTC.

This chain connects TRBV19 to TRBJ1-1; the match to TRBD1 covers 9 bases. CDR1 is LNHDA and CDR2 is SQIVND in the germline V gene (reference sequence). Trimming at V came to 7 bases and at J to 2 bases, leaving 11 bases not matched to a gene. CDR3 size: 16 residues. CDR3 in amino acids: CASTLSTGGENTEAFF. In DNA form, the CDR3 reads TGTGCCAGTACTCTATCGACAGGGGGGGAAAACACTGAAGCTTTCTTT.

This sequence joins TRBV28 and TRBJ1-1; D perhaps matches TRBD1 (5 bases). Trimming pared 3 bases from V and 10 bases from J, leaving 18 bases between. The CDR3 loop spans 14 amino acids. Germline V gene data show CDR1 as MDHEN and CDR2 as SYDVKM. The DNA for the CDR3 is TGTGCCAGCAGTTTTCAGGGTAATGTTTTTGGAGCTTTCTTT. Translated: CASSFQGNVFGAFF.

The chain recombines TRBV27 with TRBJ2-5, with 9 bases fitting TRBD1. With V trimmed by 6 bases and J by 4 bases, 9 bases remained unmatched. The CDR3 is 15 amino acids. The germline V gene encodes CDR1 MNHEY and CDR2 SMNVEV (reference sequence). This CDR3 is CASSLDRGLLETQYF. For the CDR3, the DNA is TGTGCCAGCAGCCTGGACAGGGGCCTTTTAGAGACCCAGTACTTC.